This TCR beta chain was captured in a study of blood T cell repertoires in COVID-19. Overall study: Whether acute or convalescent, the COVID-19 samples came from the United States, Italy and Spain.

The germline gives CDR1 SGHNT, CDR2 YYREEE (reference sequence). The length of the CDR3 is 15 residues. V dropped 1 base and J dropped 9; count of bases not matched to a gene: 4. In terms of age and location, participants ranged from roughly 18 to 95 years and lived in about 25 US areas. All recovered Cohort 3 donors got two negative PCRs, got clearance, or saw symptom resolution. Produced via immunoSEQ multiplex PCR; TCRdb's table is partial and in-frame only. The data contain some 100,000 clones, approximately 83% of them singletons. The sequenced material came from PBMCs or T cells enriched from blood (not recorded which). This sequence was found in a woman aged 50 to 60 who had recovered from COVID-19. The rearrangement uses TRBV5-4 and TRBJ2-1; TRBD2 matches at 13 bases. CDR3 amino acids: CASSLTSGRAGEQFF. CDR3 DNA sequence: TGTGCCAGCAGCTTGACTAGCGGGAGGGCAGGTGAGCAGTTCTTC.